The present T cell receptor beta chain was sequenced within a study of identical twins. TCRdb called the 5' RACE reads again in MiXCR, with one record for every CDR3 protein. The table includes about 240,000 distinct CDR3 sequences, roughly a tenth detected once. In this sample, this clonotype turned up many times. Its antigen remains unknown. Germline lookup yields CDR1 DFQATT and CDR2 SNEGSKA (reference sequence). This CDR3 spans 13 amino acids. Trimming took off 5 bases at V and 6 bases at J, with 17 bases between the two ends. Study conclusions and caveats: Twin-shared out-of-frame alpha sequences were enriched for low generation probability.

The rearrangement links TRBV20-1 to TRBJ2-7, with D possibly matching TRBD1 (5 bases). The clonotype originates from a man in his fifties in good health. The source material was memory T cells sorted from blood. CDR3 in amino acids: CSAPPPPRGEQYF. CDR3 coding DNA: TGCAGTGCTCCCCCCCCTCCTAGGGGCGAGCAGTACTTC.